This passage covers 21 T cell receptor beta chains from one sample sequenced in a study of blood T cell repertoires in COVID-19 (dated by TCRdb to 2020 to 2021). The method behind the library was the immunoSEQ multiplex PCR assay. What TCRdb holds here is the immuneACCESS table cut down to in-frame rearrangements. Part of the clones is not present; checked against another copy, under half of the missing clones reflect an unresolved V gene, and the others are unexplained. The sample includes over 250,000 clones, with around 91% observed a single time. Clones ranked in the top ten supply under 15% of the sample. Material: peripheral blood. These receptors came from a woman in her fifties or sixties with acute or convalescent COVID-19.

This rearrangement joins TRBV15 to TRBJ1-1, with 7 bases fitting TRBD1. J gave up 4 bases and V 3 bases, and 2 bases lay outside the gene matches. This CDR3 region has 13 residues. Germline V gene sequence: CDR1 LNHNV, CDR2 YYDKDF (reference sequence). CDR3 loop: CATSSTGVTEAFF. In DNA form, the CDR3 reads TGTGCCACCAGCAGTACAGGGGTCACTGAAGCTTTCTTT. The full variable domain, rest sourced from reference TRBV15 and TRBJ1-1, is DAMVIQNPRYQVTQFGKPVTLSCSQTLNHNVMYWYQQKSSQAPKLLFHYYDKDFNNEADTPDNFQSRRPNTSFCFLDIRSPGLGDTAMYLCATSSTGVTEAFFGQGTRLTVV.

This chain connects TRBV27 to TRBJ1-6; 8 bases fit TRBD1. The V and J ends lost 5 bases and 2 bases, in that order; junction bases with no gene match: 2. This CDR3 contains 15 residues. Germline V gene lookup returns CDR1 MNHEY and CDR2 SMNVEV (reference sequence). CDR3 bases: TGTGCCAGCAGTGCCAGGGGGCCCTATAATTCACCCCTCCACTTT. Translated, it gives CASSARGPYNSPLHF.

This chain connects TRBV7-9 to TRBJ2-5, with 15 bases matching TRBD2. Per the germline V gene, CDR1 is SEHNR and CDR2 is FQNEAQ (reference sequence). The CDR3 length is 15 residues. The junction had 1 base not matched to a gene; V was cut back by 4 bases and J by 4 bases. The CDR3 loop is CASSSGLAGGETQYF. CDR3 DNA sequence: TGTGCCAGCAGCTCGGGACTAGCGGGAGGAGAGACCCAGTACTTC.

The rearrangement uses TRBV6-5 and TRBJ1-1; D might be TRBD1 (6 bases). V was clipped by 8 bases and J by 0 bases, with 13 bases between them. The CDR3 has 14 amino acids. CDR1 MNHEY and CDR2 SVGAGI come from the germline V gene. The CDR3 here is CASLNTGMNTEAFF. The CDR3 DNA reads as TGTGCCAGCCTTAATACAGGGATGAACACTGAAGCTTTCTTT.

This chain connects TRBV29-1 to TRBJ2-5, with TRBD1 as a possible D gene (6 bases). The length of the CDR3 is 12 residues. Looked up from germline, CDR1 is SQVTM and CDR2 is ANQGSEA. Trimming pared 0 bases from V and 4 bases from J, leaving 6 bases between. CDR3: CSVEEGGETQYF. The CDR3 DNA reads TGCAGCGTTGAAGAAGGGGGAGAGACCCAGTACTTC. Filled out from reference TRBV29-1 and TRBJ2-5, the complete variable domain reads SAVISQKPSRDICQRGTSLTIQCQVDSQVTMMFWYRQQPGQSLTLIATANQGSEATYESGFVIDKFPISRPNLTFSTLTVSNMSPEDSSIYLCSVEEGGETQYFGPGTRLLVL.

This chain connects TRBV19 to TRBJ1-1, with D hard to call. V was pared by 0 bases and J by 0 bases, with 11 bases between. The germline CDR1 and CDR2 sequences are LNHDA and SQIVND (reference sequence). This CDR3 is built from 16 residues. In DNA form, the CDR3 reads TGTGCCAGTAGTATAGAGCAGGCCACCGTGAACACTGAAGCTTTCTTT. It translates to CASSIEQATVNTEAFF.

This clone appeared a single time. This chain joins TRBV28 and TRBJ2-2; 10 nucleotides match TRBD1. CDR1 and CDR2 (germline): MDHEN, SYDVKM. Trimming took 10 bases from V and 5 from J; bases not matched to a gene: 7. The CDR3 runs to 14 residues. The CDR3 loop is CAIGTGARTGELFF. CDR3 DNA: TGTGCCATCGGGACAGGGGCCAGGACCGGGGAGCTGTTTTTT.

This sequence joins TRBV25-1 and TRBJ1-2; D gene ambiguous. Germline loops: CDR1 MGHDK, CDR2 SYGVNS. Trimming pared 1 base from V and 4 bases from J, leaving 13 bases between. CDR3 length equals 15 residues. The CDR3 coding sequence is TGTGCCAGCAGTGAATCCGCGGGCGGACGCTATGGCTACACCTTC. Translated: CASSESAGGRYGYTF.

This chain links TRBV3-1 (or the pseudogene TRBV3-2) with TRBJ2-7; the match to TRBD1 covers 11 bases. The V and J ends lost 5 bases and 2 bases, in that order; junction bases with no gene match: 8. Germline values: CDR1 LGHDT, CDR2 YNNKEL (reference sequence). The CDR3 contains 16 residues. CDR3 nucleotides: TGTGCCAGCAGCTTACGGACAGGGGGCCGCCCCTACGAGCAGTACTTC. Amino acids: CASSLRTGGRPYEQYF.

This clone was detected only once. J is TRBJ1-6 and V is TRBV2; D perhaps matches TRBD1 (5 bases). The germline gives CDR1 SNHLY, CDR2 FYNNEI. V was trimmed by 1 base and J by 4 bases, leaving 5 bases between them. The CDR3 runs to 14 residues. The CDR3 reads CASSEGQYNSPLHF. In DNA form, the CDR3 reads TGTGCCAGCAGTGAAGGACAGTATAATTCACCCCTCCACTTT. Combining the CDR3 with reference TRBV2 and TRBJ1-6 gives the whole variable domain EPEVTQTPSHQVTQMGQEVILRCVPISNHLYFYWYRQILGQKVEFLVSFYNNEISEKSEIFDDQFSVERPDGSNFTLKIRSTKLEDSAMYFCASSEGQYNSPLHFGNGTRLTVT.

The gene calls are TRBV5-5 and TRBJ2-7, with TRBD1 identical over 10 bases. The trim removed 4 bases at V and 5 bases at J, leaving 12 bases unmatched. The CDR3 has 16 amino acids. Germline CDR1 and CDR2: SGHKS and YYEKEE (reference sequence). The CDR3 DNA reads as TGTGCCAGCAGCGTGGGGCCGACAGGGGGCTTCGACGAGCAGTACTTC. Protein: CASSVGPTGGFDEQYF.

The gene calls are TRBV2 and TRBJ1-2, with 7 nucleotides matching TRBD1. The CDR3 is 13 amino acids. CDR1 is SNHLY and CDR2 is FYNNEI in the germline V gene. The junction had 6 bases not matched to a gene; V was cut back by 7 bases and J by 4 bases. CDR3 protein: CASISDRSYGYTF. The DNA for the CDR3 is TGTGCCAGCATCTCGGACAGGAGCTATGGCTACACCTTC.

This chain uses TRBV6-2 or TRBV6-3 with TRBJ2-2; the D gene is possibly TRBD2 (6 bases). The V gene lost 3 bases and the J gene lost 1 base, with 15 bases spanning the gap. The CDR3 runs to 17 residues. Germline V gene lookup returns CDR1 MNHEY and CDR2 SVGEGT. The CDR3 loop is CASSYVPGLGNTGELFF. The CDR3 nucleotides are TGTGCCAGCAGTTATGTTCCGGGACTGGGGAACACCGGGGAGCTGTTTTTT.

In its sample, this clone was seen once. The chain has TRBV29-1 and TRBJ2-2; 8 bases fit TRBD2. The CDR3 sequence is 13 residues long. Germline lookup yields CDR1 SQVTM and CDR2 ANQGSEA. With 6 bases clipped from V and 1 base from J, the junction kept 1 base outside the gene matches. The CDR3 DNA sequence: TGCAGCGTACTAGCGGTGAACACCGGGGAGCTGTTTTTT. Residues: CSVLAVNTGELFF.

V and J are TRBV12-3 or TRBV12-4 and TRBJ2-7; TRBD2 matches at 7 bases. CDR3 length: 12 amino acids. J gave up 3 bases and V 8 bases, and 4 bases lay outside the gene matches. The CDR3 here is CASRDYVYEQYF. For the CDR3, the DNA is TGTGCCAGCCGGGACTACGTCTACGAGCAGTACTTC.

The chain employs TRBV30 and TRBJ2-1; no clear D. This CDR3 region has 11 residues. The V end was cut by 1 base, the J end by 8 bases, with 6 bases between. Germline CDR1 is GTSNPN and CDR2 is SVGIG (reference sequence). CDR3 bases: TGTGCCTGGAGTGGGGCCTATGAGCAGTTCTTC. It yields the protein CAWSGAYEQFF.

The V call is TRBV4-3, the J call TRBJ2-7, with D tentatively TRBD1 (5 bases). Germline V CDR1 and CDR2: LGHNA, YSLEER. With 0 bases removed from V and 5 bases from J, the gap between germline ends came to 14 bases. The CDR3 spans 15 residues. The DNA for the CDR3 is TGCGCCAGCAGCCAAGATTTCAGGGTAACGGACGAGCAGTACTTC. This codes for CASSQDFRVTDEQYF.

The rearrangement joins TRBV3-1 (or the pseudogene TRBV3-2) to TRBJ1-2, with D hard to call. The CDR3 length is 18 residues. The V end lost 4 bases, the J end lost 4 bases, and 25 bases lay between the germline ends. Germline V gene data show CDR1 as LGHDT and CDR2 as YNNKEL (reference sequence). The CDR3 coding sequence is TGTGCCAGCAGCCCAAGGGCGCGGCGGGAGTTTTCCTCCTATGGCTACACCTTC. As protein: CASSPRARREFSSYGYTF.

CDR3 residues: CASSPAQGYNTEAFF. The DNA for the CDR3 is TGTGCCAGCAGCCCCGCCCAGGGCTATAACACTGAAGCTTTCTTT. The chain links TRBV6-5 to TRBJ1-1, with D perhaps TRBD1 (5 bases). Trimming left V 6 bases short and J 2 bases short, with 16 bases between. Germline CDR1 reads MNHEY; CDR2 reads SVGAGI. This CDR3 has 15 residues.

The chain uses TRBV7-2 and TRBJ2-5; maybe TRBD2 (5 bases). The CDR3 is made up of 15 amino acids. Per germline, CDR1 SGHTA and CDR2 FQGNSA. Trimming shortened V by 1 base and J by 5 bases, and 14 bases separated the two germline ends. This CDR3 is CASSLGSRAMETQYF. CDR3 nucleotide sequence: TGTGCCAGCAGCTTAGGTTCGAGGGCGATGGAGACCCAGTACTTC.

The V and J genes are TRBV28 and TRBJ1-1, with D uncertain. The CDR3 totals 15 residues. V was clipped by 1 base and J by 10 bases, with 19 bases between them. CDR1 is MDHEN and CDR2 is SYDVKM in the germline V gene. The CDR3 reads CASSLYKGGLSVAFF. CDR3 DNA: TGTGCCAGCAGTTTATATAAGGGAGGGCTGAGCGTAGCTTTCTTT.